The next 24 T cell receptor beta chains were all read from a single sample in a study of OX40 agonist ivuxolimab in advanced cancers. Library prep was done by the immunoSEQ multiplex PCR assay. This immuneACCESS table, as held by TCRdb, lists in-frame sequences with V and J called but not all clones. Of the missing ones, under half trace to an unresolved V gene in checked studies; the others have no known cause. This sample holds 47,000 or so clones; around 87% were observed only once. The leading ten clones occupy around 11% of the sample. The sequences come from CD4+ or CD8+ T cells sorted from blood, collected in a trial of the OX40 agonist ivuxolimab. These receptor sequences come from an adult with an advanced solid tumor such as melanoma, head and neck, liver or kidney cancer.

The J gene is TRBJ1-2, the V gene TRBV4-3; D unclear. Germline V gives CDR1 LGHNA, CDR2 YSLEER. Trimming removed 0 bases at V and 6 bases at J, with 14 bases between. The CDR3 has 15 amino acids. The DNA of the CDR3 is TGCGCCAGCAGCCAAGATAGGCGGGCCGGAGATGGCTACACCTTC. Translation gives CASSQDRRAGDGYTF.

The V and J genes are TRBV19 and TRBJ1-3; 7 bases map to TRBD1. The CDR3 loop spans 16 amino acids. J was trimmed by 0 bases and V by 5 bases; bases with no gene match: 7. The germline CDR1 and CDR2 sequences are LNHDA and SQIVND (reference sequence). CDR3 nucleotide sequence: TGTGCCAGTAGTGGACAGGAACCGCTCTCTGGAAACACCATATATTTT. Residues: CASSGQEPLSGNTIYF.

This chain links TRBV7-9 with TRBJ2-1; 8 bases are shared with TRBD2. V lost 5 bases and J lost 4; bases outside the gene matches: 7. The V gene's germline CDR1 is SEHNR and CDR2 FQNEAQ (reference sequence). The CDR3 is 15 residues long. CDR3 protein: CASSRPGGVYNEQFF. DNA for the CDR3: TGTGCCAGCAGCCGGCCCGGGGGGGTTTACAATGAGCAGTTCTTC.

This CDR3 reads CASSGLQGVDTEAFF. CDR3 nucleotide sequence: TGTGCCAGCAGTGGGCTACAGGGGGTGGACACTGAAGCTTTCTTT. The chain uses TRBV2 and TRBJ1-1; 8 positions match TRBD1. The V segment lost 4 bases and the J segment 3 bases; nucleotides outside the gene matches: 7. In germline, CDR1 is SNHLY, CDR2 FYNNEI. This CDR3 region has 15 residues.

The chain uses TRBV27 and TRBJ2-7; possibly TRBD1 or TRBD2 for D (5 bases each). V lost 7 bases and J lost 3, with 16 bases in between. The CDR3 runs to 14 residues. Germline CDR1 reads MNHEY; CDR2 reads SMNVEV (reference sequence). This chain's CDR3 is CASKTGALYYEQYF. CDR3 bases: TGTGCCAGCAAGACCGGGGCCCTGTACTACGAGCAGTACTTC.

By share, this clone ranks as medium-sized. This rearrangement joins TRBV7-8 to TRBJ2-1, with 10 bases fitting TRBD2. Germline CDR1 and CDR2: SGHVS and FQNEAQ. CDR3 length equals 18 residues. V dropped 0 bases and J dropped 9; count of bases not matched to a gene: 14. CDR3 protein: CASSLASQAAGGRGEQFF. In DNA, the CDR3 is TGTGCCAGCAGCTTAGCTTCCCAAGCAGCGGGAGGGAGGGGTGAGCAGTTCTTC.

V usage is TRBV28 and J usage is TRBJ1-1; 9 nucleotides align to TRBD1. This CDR3 comprises 16 residues. Per germline, CDR1 MDHEN and CDR2 SYDVKM. The junction had 11 bases not matched to a gene; V was cut back by 6 bases and J by 3 bases. CDR3 region: CASRKSGQGPYTEAFF. In DNA, the CDR3 is TGTGCCAGCAGAAAGTCGGGACAGGGTCCCTACACTGAAGCTTTCTTT.

V usage is TRBV7-9 and J usage is TRBJ1-1; D unresolved. This CDR3 region has 15 residues. The germline gives CDR1 SEHNR, CDR2 FQNEAQ (reference sequence). V dropped 5 bases and J dropped 4 bases, with 17 bases sitting between them. The CDR3 nucleotides are TGTGCCAGCAGCCCCCCCCTAGGGCGGGCCACTGAAGCTTTCTTT. Its protein is CASSPPLGRATEAFF. The full variable domain, in which reference TRBV7-9 and TRBJ1-1 provide the parts outside the CDR3, is DTGVSQNPRHKITKRGQNVTFRCDPISEHNRLYWYRQTLGQGPEFLTYFQNEAQLEKSRLLSDRFSAERPKGSFSTLEIQRTEQGDSAMYLCASSPPLGRATEAFFGQGTRLTVV.

The CDR3 is CASSEVGFGQPQHF. The CDR3 coding sequence is TGTGCCAGCAGCGAAGTGGGATTCGGTCAGCCCCAGCATTTT. This sequence joins TRBV9 and TRBJ1-5, with no clear D. Trimming removed 3 bases at V and 6 bases at J, with 13 bases between. This CDR3 region has 14 residues. CDR1 is SGDLS and CDR2 is YYNGEE in the germline V gene.

This chain links TRBV10-2 with TRBJ2-5; D perhaps matches TRBD1 (5 bases). Trimming took 4 bases from V and 5 from J, leaving 11 bases between them. The CDR3 loop spans 13 amino acids. In germline, CDR1 is WSHSY, CDR2 SAAADI. The CDR3: CASSGRGWETQYF. Written as DNA, the CDR3 is TGCGCCAGCAGTGGAAGGGGATGGGAGACCCAGTACTTC.

V gene TRBV27 combines with J gene TRBJ2-7; D gene uncertain. The V end lost 2 bases, the J end lost 9 bases, and 8 bases lay between the germline ends. In germline, CDR1 is MNHEY, CDR2 SMNVEV (reference sequence). The CDR3 has 11 amino acids. The CDR3 DNA is TGTGCCAGCAGTTTAGGTGGCGTGCAGTACTTC. The encoded protein is CASSLGGVQYF.

The chain carries TRBV30 and TRBJ2-2, with a tentative D call TRBD1 (5 bases). The V end was cut by 1 base, the J end by 5 bases, with 8 bases between. This CDR3 comprises 13 residues. Germline CDR1 reads GTSNPN; CDR2 reads SVGIG (reference sequence). The CDR3 DNA follows: TGTGCCTGGAGTGAGGGGCGTACCGGGGAGCTGTTTTTT. This sequence encodes CAWSEGRTGELFF. Full variable domain (remainder filled in from reference TRBV30 and TRBJ2-2): SQTIHQWPATLVQPVGSPLSLECTVEGTSNPNLYWYRQAAGRGLQLLFYSVGIGQISSEVPQNLSASRPQDRQFILSSKKLLLSDSGFYLCAWSEGRTGELFFGEGSRLTVL.

As DNA, the CDR3 is TGTGCCAGCAGCAGACAAGGGAGCGGCGAGCAGTACTTC. It specifies CASSRQGSGEQYF. This rearrangement joins TRBV9 to TRBJ2-7; D might be TRBD2 (5 bases). Germline CDR1 reads SGDLS; CDR2 reads YYNGEE. The CDR3 has 13 amino acids. V lost 4 bases, J lost 6 bases, and 14 bases lay in between.

This chain joins TRBV5-1 and TRBJ2-1; D is unresolved. Germline loops: CDR1 SGHRS, CDR2 YFSETQ. The CDR3 sequence is 14 residues long. Trimming pared 4 bases from V and 7 bases from J, leaving 15 bases between. CDR3 DNA: TGCGCCAGCAGCCTCCGGTCCCTTGGGAATGAGCAGTTCTTC. This encodes CASSLRSLGNEQFF. Drawing the rest from reference TRBV5-1 and TRBJ2-1, the complete variable domain is KAGVTQTPRYLIKTRGQQVTLSCSPISGHRSVSWYQQTPGQGLQFLFEYFSETQRNKGNFPGRFSGRQFSNSRSEMNVSTLELGDSALYLCASSLRSLGNEQFFGPGTRLTVL.

On this clone: One end of the junction varies from germline; a read error may be responsible. The chain joins TRBV7-9 to TRBJ2-5, with a weak D call TRBD2 (6 bases). The CDR3 totals 17 residues. Germline assignment: CDR1 SEHNR and CDR2 FQNEAQ (reference sequence). The CDR3 loop is CASRLGGPTMYQETQYF. The CDR3 DNA follows: TGTGCCAGCAGGTTAGGAGGGCCAACAATGTACCAAGAGACCCAGTACTTC.

This clone was picked up one time. The chain is built from TRBV28 and TRBJ2-7; a possible D gene is TRBD1 (5 bases). Germline CDR1 and CDR2: MDHEN and SYDVKM. This CDR3 is built from 16 residues. The ends were cut back, 8 bases at V and 1 base at J, with 21 bases in the middle. DNA for the CDR3: TGTGCCAGCGGTGAACCGACCAGGGAAATATCCTACGAGCAGTACTTC. Amino acids: CASGEPTREISYEQYF.

This clone has just a few counts. This sequence joins TRBV20-1 and TRBJ1-1; D may be TRBD1 (5 bases). Trimming shortened V by 5 bases and J by 10 bases, and 11 bases separated the two germline ends. CDR1 DFQATT and CDR2 SNEGSKA come from the germline V gene (reference sequence). The CDR3 length is 10 residues. The CDR3 bases are TGCAGTGCTCCCTCGGGGGGAGCTTTCTTT. It translates to CSAPSGGAFF.

The chain recombines TRBV7-7 with TRBJ2-3; the D gene could be TRBD1 or TRBD2 (6 bases each). Germline V gives CDR1 SSHAT, CDR2 FNYEAQ (reference sequence). The length of the CDR3 is 15 residues. The V end was cut by 5 bases, the J end by 5 bases, with 17 bases between. This CDR3 is CASSPKFGGVDTQYF. The CDR3 DNA sequence: TGTGCCAGCAGCCCTAAGTTCGGGGGCGTAGATACGCAGTATTTT. Using reference TRBV7-7 and TRBJ2-3 for the parts outside the CDR3, the full variable domain is GAGVSQSPRYKVTKRGQDVTLRCDPISSHATLYWYQQALGQGPEFLTYFNYEAQPDKSGLPSDRFSAERPEGSISTLTIQRTEQRDSAMYRCASSPKFGGVDTQYFGPGTRLTVL.

This rearrangement joins TRBV6-6 to TRBJ1-3, with D possibly matching TRBD1 (6 bases). Trimming pared 2 bases from V and 0 bases from J, leaving 8 bases between. The CDR3 consists of 15 residues. Germline CDR1 and CDR2: MNHNY and SVGAGI (reference sequence). The CDR3 DNA reads as TGTGCCAGCAGTTACGGGGACACCTCTGGAAACACCATATATTTT. It translates to CASSYGDTSGNTIYF.

This clone was detected only once. This chain connects TRBV5-1 to TRBJ2-1; 8 positions agree with TRBD1. V shed 0 bases and J 5 bases; nucleotides not matched to a gene: 4. The CDR3 covers 15 residues. CDR1 is SGHRS, CDR2 YFSETQ, per germline. CDR3 residues: CASSLDRGINNEQFF. In DNA form, the CDR3 reads TGCGCCAGCAGCTTGGACAGGGGGATCAACAATGAGCAGTTCTTC.

This clone was found once. The chain recombines TRBV5-8 with TRBJ1-3; no reliable D call. The germline V and J ends were trimmed by 0 bases and 0 bases, with 7 bases remaining between them. This CDR3 is built from 15 residues. Germline V lookup: CDR1 SGHTS, CDR2 YDEGEE. Written as DNA, the CDR3 is TGTGCCAGCAGCTTGGGGACCTCCTCTGGAAACACCATATATTTT. Protein: CASSLGTSSGNTIYF.

This chain joins TRBV27 and TRBJ1-3; D remains ambiguous. CDR1 is MNHEY and CDR2 is SMNVEV in the germline V gene (reference sequence). The V end was cut by 2 bases, the J end by 0 bases, with 14 bases between. The CDR3 sequence is 17 residues long. The CDR3 sequence: CASSLPNLTDSGNTIYF. The DNA of the CDR3 is TGTGCCAGCAGTTTACCGAACCTTACAGACTCTGGAAACACCATATATTTT.

This clone was seen only once. The chain links TRBV5-6 to TRBJ2-7, with D possibly being TRBD2 (6 bases). The CDR3 is made up of 15 amino acids. V was trimmed by 3 bases and J by 6 bases, leaving 19 bases between them. The germline gives CDR1 SGHDT, CDR2 YYEEEE. CDR3 in amino acids: CASSSPWEVSLEQYF. The CDR3, as DNA: TGTGCCAGCAGCTCCCCCTGGGAGGTTTCTCTCGAGCAGTACTTC.

This sequence joins TRBV27 and TRBJ2-3; 9 bases match TRBD2. This CDR3 spans 15 amino acids. CDR1 and CDR2 from the germline V gene are MNHEY and SMNVEV (reference sequence). With V trimmed by 7 bases and J by 3 bases, 8 bases remained unmatched. The DNA for the CDR3 is TGTGCCAGCACCGCTATAGCGGGAGAGACAGATACGCAGTATTTT. Its protein product is CASTAIAGETDTQYF.